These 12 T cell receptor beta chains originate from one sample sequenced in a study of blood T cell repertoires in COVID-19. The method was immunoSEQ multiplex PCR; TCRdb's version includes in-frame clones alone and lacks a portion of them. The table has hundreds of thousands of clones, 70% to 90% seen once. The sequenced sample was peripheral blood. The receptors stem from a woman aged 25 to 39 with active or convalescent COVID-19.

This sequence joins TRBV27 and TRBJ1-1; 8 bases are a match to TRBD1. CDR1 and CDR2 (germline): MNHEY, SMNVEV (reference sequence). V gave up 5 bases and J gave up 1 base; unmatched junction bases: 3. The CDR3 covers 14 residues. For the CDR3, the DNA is TGTGCCAGCAGTCAGGGGGCAGCGAACACTGAAGCTTTCTTT. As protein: CASSQGAANTEAFF.

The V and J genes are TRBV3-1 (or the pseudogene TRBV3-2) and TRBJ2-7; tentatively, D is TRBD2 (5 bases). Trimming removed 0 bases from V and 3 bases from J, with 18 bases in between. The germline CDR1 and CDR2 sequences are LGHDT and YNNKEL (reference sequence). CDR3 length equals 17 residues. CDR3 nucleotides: TGTGCCAGCAGCCAAGAATCCCTCTTTTCCGGGATCTACGAGCAGTACTTC. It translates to CASSQESLFSGIYEQYF.

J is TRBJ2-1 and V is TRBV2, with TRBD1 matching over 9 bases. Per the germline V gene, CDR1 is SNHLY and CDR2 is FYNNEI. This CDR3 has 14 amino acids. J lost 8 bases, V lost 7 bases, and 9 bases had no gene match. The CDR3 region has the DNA TGTGCCAGCATGTCGAGGACAGGGGTCGATGAGCAGTTCTTC. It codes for CASMSRTGVDEQFF.

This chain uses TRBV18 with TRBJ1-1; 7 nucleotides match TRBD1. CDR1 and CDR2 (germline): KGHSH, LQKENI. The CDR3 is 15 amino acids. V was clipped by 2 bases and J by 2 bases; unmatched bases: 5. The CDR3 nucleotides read TGTGCCAGCTCACCAGAGGGGGCGGAAAACACTGAAGCTTTCTTT. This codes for CASSPEGAENTEAFF.

The DNA for the CDR3 is TGTGCCAGCAGGGCCTTAGCGGGGGGGCCAGGGGCCAACGTCCTGACTTTC. Its translation is CASRALAGGPGANVLTF. This sequence joins TRBV2 and TRBJ2-6, with 11 bases lining up with TRBD2. V lost 6 bases, J lost 4 bases, and 8 bases stayed unmatched. The CDR3 runs 17 residues. Germline CDR1 is SNHLY and CDR2 is FYNNEI.

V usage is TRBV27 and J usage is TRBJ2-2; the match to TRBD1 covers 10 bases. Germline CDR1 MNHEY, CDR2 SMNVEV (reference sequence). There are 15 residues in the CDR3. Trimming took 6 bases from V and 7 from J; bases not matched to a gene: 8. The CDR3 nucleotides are TGTGCCAGCAGCACGGGACAGGGGAGGATCGGGGAGCTGTTTTTT. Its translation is CASSTGQGRIGELFF.

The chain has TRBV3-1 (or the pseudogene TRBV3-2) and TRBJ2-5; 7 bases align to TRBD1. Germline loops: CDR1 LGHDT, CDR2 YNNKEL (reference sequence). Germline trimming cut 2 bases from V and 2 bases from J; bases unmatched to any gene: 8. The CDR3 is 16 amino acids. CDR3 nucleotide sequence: TGTGCCAGCAGCCAACCCGCCCCGGGACAGCAAGAGACCCAGTACTTC. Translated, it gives CASSQPAPGQQETQYF.

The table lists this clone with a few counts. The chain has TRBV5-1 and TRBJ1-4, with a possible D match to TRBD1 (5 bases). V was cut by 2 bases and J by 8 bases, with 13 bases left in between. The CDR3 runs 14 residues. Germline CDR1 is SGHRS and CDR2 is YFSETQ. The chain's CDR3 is CASSFGGSGEKLFF. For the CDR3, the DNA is TGCGCCAGCAGCTTCGGGGGATCTGGAGAAAAACTGTTTTTT.

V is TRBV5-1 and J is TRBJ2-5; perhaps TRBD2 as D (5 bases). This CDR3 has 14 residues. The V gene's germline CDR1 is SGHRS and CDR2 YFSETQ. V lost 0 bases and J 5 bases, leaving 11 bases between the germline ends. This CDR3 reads CASSLERGGETQYF. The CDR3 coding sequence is TGCGCCAGCAGCTTGGAACGGGGTGGTGAGACCCAGTACTTC.

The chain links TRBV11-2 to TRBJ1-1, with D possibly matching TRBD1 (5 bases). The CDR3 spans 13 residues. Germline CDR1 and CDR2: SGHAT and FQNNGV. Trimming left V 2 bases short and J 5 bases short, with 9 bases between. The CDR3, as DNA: TGTGCCAGCAGCTTAACAGGATGGACTGAAGCTTTCTTT. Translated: CASSLTGWTEAFF.

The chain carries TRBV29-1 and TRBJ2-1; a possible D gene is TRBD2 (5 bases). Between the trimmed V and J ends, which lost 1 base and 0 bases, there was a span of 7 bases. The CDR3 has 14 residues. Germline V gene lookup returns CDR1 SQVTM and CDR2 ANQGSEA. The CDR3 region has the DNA TGCAGCGTTGAAGTAGGGAGCTCCTACAATGAGCAGTTCTTC. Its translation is CSVEVGSSYNEQFF.

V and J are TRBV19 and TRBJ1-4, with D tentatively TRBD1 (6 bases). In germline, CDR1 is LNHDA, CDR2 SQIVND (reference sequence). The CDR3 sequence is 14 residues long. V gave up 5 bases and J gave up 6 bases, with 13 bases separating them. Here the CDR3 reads CASSHRGGDEKLFF. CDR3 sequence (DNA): TGTGCCAGTAGTCATCGAGGGGGGGATGAAAAACTGTTTTTT.